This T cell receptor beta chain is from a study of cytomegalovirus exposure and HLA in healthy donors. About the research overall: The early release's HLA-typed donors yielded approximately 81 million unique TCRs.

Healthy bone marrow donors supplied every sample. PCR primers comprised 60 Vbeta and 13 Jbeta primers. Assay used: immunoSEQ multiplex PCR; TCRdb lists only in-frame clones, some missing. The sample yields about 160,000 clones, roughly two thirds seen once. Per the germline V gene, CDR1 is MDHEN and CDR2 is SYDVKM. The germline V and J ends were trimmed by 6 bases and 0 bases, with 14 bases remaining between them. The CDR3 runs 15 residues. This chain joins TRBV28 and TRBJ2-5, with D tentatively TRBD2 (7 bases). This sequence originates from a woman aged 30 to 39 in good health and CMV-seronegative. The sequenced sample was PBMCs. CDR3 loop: CASSPRGGDQETQYF. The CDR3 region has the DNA TGTGCCAGCAGCCCGAGGGGGGGGGACCAAGAGACCCAGTACTTC. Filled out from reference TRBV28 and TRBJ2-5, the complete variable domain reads DVKVTQSSRYLVKRTGEKVFLECVQDMDHENMFWYRQDPGLGLRLIYFSYDVKMKEKGDIPEGYSVSREKKERFSLILESASTNQTSMYLCASSPRGGDQETQYFGPGTRLLVL.